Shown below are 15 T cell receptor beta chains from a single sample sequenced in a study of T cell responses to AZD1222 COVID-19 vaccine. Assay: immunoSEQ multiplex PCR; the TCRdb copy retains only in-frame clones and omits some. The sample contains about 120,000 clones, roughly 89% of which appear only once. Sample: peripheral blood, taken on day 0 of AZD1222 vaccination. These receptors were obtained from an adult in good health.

In DNA form, the CDR3 reads TGTGCCAGCAGCCCTGTACCGGACCGTCCGAGGACCCAGTACTTC. It yields the protein CASSPVPDRPRTQYF. The chain uses TRBV14 and TRBJ2-5; no firm D call. Germline assignment: CDR1 SGHDN and CDR2 FVKESK. The length of the CDR3 is 15 residues. V was trimmed by 4 bases and J by 7 bases, leaving 19 bases between them.

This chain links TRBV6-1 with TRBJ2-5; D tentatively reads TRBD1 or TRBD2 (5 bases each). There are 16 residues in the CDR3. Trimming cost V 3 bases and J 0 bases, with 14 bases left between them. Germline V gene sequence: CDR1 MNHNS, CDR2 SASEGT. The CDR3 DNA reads TGTGCCAGCAGTGATCTCGGGACCAGGTACCAAGAGACCCAGTACTTC. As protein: CASSDLGTRYQETQYF.

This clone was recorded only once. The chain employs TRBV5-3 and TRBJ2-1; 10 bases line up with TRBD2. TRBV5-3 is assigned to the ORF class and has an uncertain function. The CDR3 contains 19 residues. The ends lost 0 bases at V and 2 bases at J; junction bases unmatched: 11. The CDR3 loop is CARSLVPSGSPSPYNEQFF. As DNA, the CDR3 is TGTGCCAGAAGCTTGGTCCCTAGCGGGAGTCCCTCCCCCTACAATGAGCAGTTCTTC.

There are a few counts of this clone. The CDR3 DNA follows: TGTGCCAGCAGCCAAGGGGATCAAACACGTCGAAAAAACATTCAGTACTTC. This gives the protein CASSQGDQTRRKNIQYF. J is TRBJ2-4 and V is TRBV2, with D perhaps matching TRBD1 (5 bases). V lost 6 bases to trimming and J lost 4 bases, with 22 bases between them. CDR3 length: 17 amino acids. Germline CDR1 reads SNHLY; CDR2 reads FYNNEI.

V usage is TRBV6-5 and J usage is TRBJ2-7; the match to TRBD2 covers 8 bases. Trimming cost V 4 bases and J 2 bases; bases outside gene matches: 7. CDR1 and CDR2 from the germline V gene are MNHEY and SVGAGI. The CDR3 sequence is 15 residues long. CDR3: CASSSNPGGPYEQYF. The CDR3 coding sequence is TGTGCCAGCAGTTCGAACCCGGGGGGGCCCTACGAGCAGTACTTC.

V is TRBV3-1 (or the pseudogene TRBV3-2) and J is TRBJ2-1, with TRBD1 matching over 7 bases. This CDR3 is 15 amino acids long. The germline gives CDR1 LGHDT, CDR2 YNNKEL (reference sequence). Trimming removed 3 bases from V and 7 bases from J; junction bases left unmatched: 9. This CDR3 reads CASSQDTGEWNEQFF. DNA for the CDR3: TGTGCCAGCAGCCAGGATACAGGGGAGTGGAATGAGCAGTTCTTC.

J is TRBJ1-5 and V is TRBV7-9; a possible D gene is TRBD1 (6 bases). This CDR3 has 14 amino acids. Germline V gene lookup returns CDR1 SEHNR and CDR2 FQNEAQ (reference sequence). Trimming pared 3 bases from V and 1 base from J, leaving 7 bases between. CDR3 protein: CASSFRGSNQPQHF. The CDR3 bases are TGTGCCAGCAGCTTCAGGGGAAGCAATCAGCCCCAGCATTTT.

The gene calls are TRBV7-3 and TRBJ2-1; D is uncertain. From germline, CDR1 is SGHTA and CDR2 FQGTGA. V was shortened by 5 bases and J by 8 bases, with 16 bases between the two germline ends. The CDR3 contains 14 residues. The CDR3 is CASSRASVSDEQFF. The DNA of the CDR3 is TGTGCCAGCAGCCGGGCCTCGGTGAGCGATGAGCAGTTCTTC.

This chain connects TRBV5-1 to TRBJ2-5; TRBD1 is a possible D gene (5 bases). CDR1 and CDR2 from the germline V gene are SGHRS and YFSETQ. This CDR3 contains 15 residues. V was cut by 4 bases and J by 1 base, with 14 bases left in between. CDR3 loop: CASSNTQDSQETQYF. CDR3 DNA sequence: TGCGCCAGCAGCAACACCCAAGACAGCCAAGAGACCCAGTACTTC.

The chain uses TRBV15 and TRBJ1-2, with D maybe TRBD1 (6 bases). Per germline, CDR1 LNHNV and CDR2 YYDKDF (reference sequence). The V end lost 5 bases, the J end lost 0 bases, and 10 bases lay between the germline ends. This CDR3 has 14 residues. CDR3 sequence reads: CATSGGTTNYGYTF. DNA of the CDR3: TGTGCCACCAGCGGGGGGACAACTAACTATGGCTACACCTTC.

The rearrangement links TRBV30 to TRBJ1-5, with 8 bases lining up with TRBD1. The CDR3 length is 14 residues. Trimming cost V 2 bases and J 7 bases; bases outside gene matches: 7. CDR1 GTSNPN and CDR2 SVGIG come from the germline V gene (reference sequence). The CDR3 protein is CAWSSGQGRQPQHF. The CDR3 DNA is TGTGCCTGGAGTTCAGGACAGGGAAGGCAGCCCCAGCATTTT.

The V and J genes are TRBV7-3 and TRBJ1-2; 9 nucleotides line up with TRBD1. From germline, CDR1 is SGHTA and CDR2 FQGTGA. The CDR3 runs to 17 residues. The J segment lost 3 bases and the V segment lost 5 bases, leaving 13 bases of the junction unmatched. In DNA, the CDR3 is TGTGCCAGCAGCCCAACCGGGACAGGGACGGGCGACTATGGCTACACCTTC. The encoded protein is CASSPTGTGTGDYGYTF.

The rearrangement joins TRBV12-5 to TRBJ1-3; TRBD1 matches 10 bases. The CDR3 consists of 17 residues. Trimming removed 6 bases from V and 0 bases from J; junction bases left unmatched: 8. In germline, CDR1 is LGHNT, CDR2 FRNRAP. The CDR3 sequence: CASGLGTGASSGNTIYF. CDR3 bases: TGTGCTAGTGGCCTGGGGACAGGGGCCTCCTCTGGAAACACCATATATTTT.

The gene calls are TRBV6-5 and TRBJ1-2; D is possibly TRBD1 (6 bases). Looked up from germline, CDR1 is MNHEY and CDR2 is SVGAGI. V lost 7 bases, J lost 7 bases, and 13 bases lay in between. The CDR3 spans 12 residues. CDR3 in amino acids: CASTAGGGGYTF. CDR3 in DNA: TGTGCCAGCACGGCCGGGGGCGGTGGCTACACCTTC.

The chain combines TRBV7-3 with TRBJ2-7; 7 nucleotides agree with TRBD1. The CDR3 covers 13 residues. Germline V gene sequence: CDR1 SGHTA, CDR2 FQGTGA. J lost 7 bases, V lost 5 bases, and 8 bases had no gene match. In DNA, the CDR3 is TGTGCCAGCAGCCCTTCACAGGGGCGAGAGCAGTACTTC. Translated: CASSPSQGREQYF.